This TCR beta chain was sequenced for a study of blood T cell repertoires in COVID-19. The assay was immunoSEQ multiplex PCR, and TCRdb's table has in-frame clones only and misses some. The table lists tens of thousands of clones, approximately 88% of them singletons. As to this clone: Other nucleotide sequences from this sample produce the same CDR3.

The germline gives CDR1 MNHEY, CDR2 SVGAGI. Trimming took 2 bases from V and 0 from J, leaving 11 bases between them. There are 16 residues in the CDR3. Sequenced: peripheral blood. This clonotype was sampled from a human donor in a cohort sampled during active COVID-19. The V call is TRBV6-5, the J call TRBJ2-1; D unclear. The CDR3 is CASSYRRPSSYNEQFF. The CDR3 coding sequence is TGTGCCAGCAGTTACCGGCGGCCCAGCTCCTACAATGAGCAGTTCTTC.